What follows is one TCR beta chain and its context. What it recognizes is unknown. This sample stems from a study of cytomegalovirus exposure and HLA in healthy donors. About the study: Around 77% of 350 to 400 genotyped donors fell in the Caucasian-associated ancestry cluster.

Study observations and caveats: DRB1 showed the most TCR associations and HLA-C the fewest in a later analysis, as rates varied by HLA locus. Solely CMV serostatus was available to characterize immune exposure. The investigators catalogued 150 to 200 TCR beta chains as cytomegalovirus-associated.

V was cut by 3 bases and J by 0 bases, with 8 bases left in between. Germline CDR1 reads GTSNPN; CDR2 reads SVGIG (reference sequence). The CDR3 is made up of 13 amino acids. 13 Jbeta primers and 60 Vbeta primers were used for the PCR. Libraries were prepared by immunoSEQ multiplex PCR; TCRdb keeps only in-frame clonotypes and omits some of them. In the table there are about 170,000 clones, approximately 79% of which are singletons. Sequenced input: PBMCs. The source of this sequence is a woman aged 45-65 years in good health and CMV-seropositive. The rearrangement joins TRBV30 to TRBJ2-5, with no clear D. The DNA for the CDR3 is TGTGCCTGGAGCCCAGGTTACCAAGAGACCCAGTACTTC. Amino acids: CAWSPGYQETQYF.